The next 32 T cell receptor beta chains were all read from a single sample in a study of blood T cell repertoires in COVID-19. The data were produced by immunoSEQ multiplex PCR, yet TCRdb's version contains in-frame clones alone and is incomplete. The table shows 88,000 or so clones, with 65% to 90% occurring only once. The sequenced material came from peripheral blood. The receptors shown here come from a man aged 55 to 70 with acute or convalescent COVID-19.

This clone was recorded once. The chain carries TRBV18 and TRBJ2-1, with 16 bases lining up with TRBD2. The CDR3 is made up of 20 amino acids. J was trimmed by 4 bases and V by 4 bases; bases with no gene match: 13. CDR1 is KGHSH and CDR2 is LQKENI in the germline V gene. CDR3 sequence (DNA): TGTGCCAGCTCACTATTACCCGGGACTAGCGGGAGGGCCGATTACAATGAGCAGTTCTTC. As protein: CASSLLPGTSGRADYNEQFF.

In nucleotides, the CDR3 is TGTGCCAGCAGCGTAGTAGATAGCGGGAGCGCGAACACCGGGGAGCTGTTTTTT. Encoded protein: CASSVVDSGSANTGELFF. V is TRBV9 and J is TRBJ2-2; TRBD2 agrees at 9 bases. The CDR3 length is 18 residues. The germline V gene encodes CDR1 SGDLS and CDR2 YYNGEE. The V segment lost 0 bases and the J segment 0 bases; nucleotides outside the gene matches: 6.

This clone was observed a few times. The chain recombines TRBV5-1 with TRBJ2-1; 9 positions match TRBD2. The CDR3 loop spans 15 amino acids. Germline CDR1 and CDR2: SGHRS and YFSETQ. V was clipped by 2 bases and J by 5 bases; unmatched bases: 5. The CDR3 sequence is CASSLLAGADNEQFF. CDR3 coding DNA: TGCGCCAGCAGCTTATTAGCGGGGGCCGACAATGAGCAGTTCTTC.

The rearrangement joins TRBV12-3 or TRBV12-4 to TRBJ1-2; D not resolved. This CDR3 contains 12 residues. The V end was cut by 6 bases, the J end by 8 bases, with 13 bases between. CDR3 coding DNA: TGTGCCAGCAGCCCGGGAAGGTCGGGCTACACCTTC. Its protein is CASSPGRSGYTF.

As concerns this clone: Other DNA sequences in this sample translate to the same CDR3. This chain links TRBV29-1 with TRBJ2-7; TRBD1 matches at 9 bases. The CDR3 runs 12 residues. CDR1 SQVTM and CDR2 ANQGSEA come from the germline V gene. The J segment lost 4 bases and the V segment lost 6 bases, leaving 4 bases of the junction unmatched. CDR3 DNA: TGCAGCGTGGGACAGGGTAGTTACGAGCAGTACTTC. As protein: CSVGQGSYEQYF.

V and J are TRBV7-9 and TRBJ1-1, with 9 bases fitting TRBD1. There are 14 residues in the CDR3. The V gene's germline CDR1 is SEHNR and CDR2 FQNEAQ (reference sequence). V lost 0 bases to trimming and J lost 10 bases; unmatched junction nucleotides: 6. The CDR3 DNA follows: TGTGCCAGCAGCTTAGCAGGGACAGGGACCGTAGCTTTCTTT. Amino acid sequence: CASSLAGTGTVAFF.

DNA of the CDR3: TGTGCCAGCAGCTTGGGAGGGAGGCCCACAGATACGCAGTATTTT. Translated, it gives CASSLGGRPTDTQYF. The V gene is TRBV5-6, the J gene TRBJ2-3; a possible D gene is TRBD2 (6 bases). Germline CDR1 reads SGHDT; CDR2 reads YYEEEE. This CDR3 has 15 residues. V was clipped by 0 bases and J by 2 bases, with 10 bases between them.

The chain uses TRBV4-3 and TRBJ2-1, with D maybe TRBD2 (6 bases). Trimming removed 2 bases from V and 10 bases from J, with 12 bases in between. This CDR3 has 13 amino acids. CDR1 LGHNA and CDR2 YSLEER come from the germline V gene. This CDR3 reads CASSQQIAGEQFF. In DNA form, the CDR3 reads TGCGCCAGCAGCCAACAAATTGCGGGAGAGCAGTTCTTC.

The genes are TRBV7-9 and TRBJ1-2; TRBD1 matches 7 bases. The ends lost 5 bases at V and 8 bases at J; junction bases unmatched: 5. Per the germline V gene, CDR1 is SEHNR and CDR2 is FQNEAQ (reference sequence). This CDR3 comprises 12 residues. CDR3 sequence reads: CASSAEQGGYTF. The CDR3 DNA reads TGTGCCAGCAGCGCCGAACAGGGGGGCTACACCTTC. Variable domain in full (rest from reference TRBV7-9 and TRBJ1-2): DTGVSQNPRHKITKRGQNVTFRCDPISEHNRLYWYRQTLGQGPEFLTYFQNEAQLEKSRLLSDRFSAERPKGSFSTLEIQRTEQGDSAMYLCASSAEQGGYTFGSGTRLTVV.

This chain links TRBV5-1 with TRBJ1-4; 9 bases line up with TRBD1. Germline V gene sequence: CDR1 SGHRS, CDR2 YFSETQ. V shed 4 bases, J shed 2 bases, and the junction held 15 bases outside the gene matches. The CDR3 length is 19 residues. The CDR3: CASSPNPGQGRGTNEKLFF. CDR3 DNA sequence: TGCGCCAGCAGCCCAAACCCGGGACAGGGAAGGGGGACTAATGAAAAACTGTTTTTT. Full variable domain (rest looked up from reference TRBV5-1 and TRBJ1-4): KAGVTQTPRYLIKTRGQQVTLSCSPISGHRSVSWYQQTPGQGLQFLFEYFSETQRNKGNFPGRFSGRQFSNSRSEMNVSTLELGDSALYLCASSPNPGQGRGTNEKLFFGSGTQLSVL.

This chain joins TRBV6-2 or TRBV6-3 and TRBJ2-5; 7 bases are shared with TRBD1. The V gene's germline CDR1 is MNHEY and CDR2 SVGEGT. Losses at the gene ends were 2 bases for V and 6 bases for J; bases not matched to a gene: 9. CDR3 length: 15 residues. The CDR3, as DNA: TGTGCCAGCAGTTACCTAACAGGGGCGCGTAAGACCCAGTACTTC. Translation: CASSYLTGARKTQYF.

This clone was seen once. Other DNA sequences in this sample translate to the same CDR3. V usage is TRBV6-5 and J usage is TRBJ2-7; D unclear. The CDR3 length is 11 residues. CDR1 is MNHEY and CDR2 is SVGAGI in the germline V gene. The V and J ends lost 1 base and 6 bases respectively, with 4 bases between them. The chain's CDR3 is CASSYYSEQYF. The CDR3 DNA reads as TGTGCCAGCAGTTACTACAGCGAGCAGTACTTC.

This clone has just one count. The chain uses TRBV6-5 and TRBJ1-1, with 7 bases identical to TRBD1. This CDR3 spans 13 amino acids. Germline V gene sequence: CDR1 MNHEY, CDR2 SVGAGI. The ends lost 10 bases at V and 1 base at J; junction bases unmatched: 6. CDR3 DNA: TGTGCCAAGGAGGACAGGAGGAACACTGAAGCTTTCTTT. Its protein is CAKEDRRNTEAFF.

This clone was picked up one time. The chain employs TRBV7-3 and TRBJ2-1, with TRBD2 identical over 8 bases. Trimming took 5 bases from V and 4 from J; bases not matched to a gene: 10. This CDR3 contains 16 residues. The germline V gene has CDR1 SGHTA and CDR2 FQGTGA. The CDR3 spells CASSKRSGSSYNEQFF. The DNA for the CDR3 is TGTGCCAGCAGCAAACGAAGCGGGAGTTCTTACAATGAGCAGTTCTTC. Looking up the rest from reference TRBV7-3 and TRBJ2-1 gives the full variable domain: GAGVSQTPSNKVTEKGKYVELRCDPISGHTALYWYRQSLGQGPEFLIYFQGTGAADDSGLPNDRFFAVRPEGSVSTLKIQRTERGDSAVYLCASSKRSGSSYNEQFFGPGTRLTVL.

This chain connects TRBV30 to TRBJ1-1; 9 positions agree with TRBD1. V was clipped by 5 bases and J by 6 bases; unmatched bases: 7. The CDR3 runs to 13 residues. CDR1 GTSNPN and CDR2 SVGIG come from the germline V gene (reference sequence). This CDR3 reads CAWGTGKDSEAFF. The CDR3 DNA follows: TGTGCCTGGGGGACAGGGAAAGACTCTGAAGCTTTCTTT.

V is TRBV9 and J is TRBJ2-3, with 8 bases fitting TRBD2. V lost 3 bases, J lost 6 bases, and 12 bases stayed unmatched. The CDR3 has 16 amino acids. Germline V CDR1 and CDR2: SGDLS, YYNGEE. The CDR3 sequence: CASSALAGPVGDTQYF. The CDR3 DNA reads as TGTGCCAGCAGCGCCCTAGCGGGCCCGGTTGGGGATACGCAGTATTTT. Full variable domain (remainder filled in from reference TRBV9 and TRBJ2-3): DSGVTQTPKHLITATGQRVTLRCSPRSGDLSVYWYQQSLDQGLQFLIQYYNGEERAKGNILERFSAQQFPDLHSELNLSSLELGDSALYFCASSALAGPVGDTQYFGPGTRLTVL.

V is TRBV2 and J is TRBJ2-2; 7 positions agree with TRBD2. This CDR3 is 14 amino acids long. Germline V gives CDR1 SNHLY, CDR2 FYNNEI. The ends lost 8 bases at V and 0 bases at J; junction bases unmatched: 3. The CDR3 protein is CASGGVANTGELFF. The CDR3 coding sequence is TGTGCCAGCGGGGGGGTCGCGAACACCGGGGAGCTGTTTTTT. The complete variable domain, with remaining parts taken from reference TRBV2 and TRBJ2-2, reads EPEVTQTPSHQVTQMGQEVILRCVPISNHLYFYWYRQILGQKVEFLVSFYNNEISEKSEIFDDQFSVERPDGSNFTLKIRSTKLEDSAMYFCASGGVANTGELFFGEGSRLTVL.

The chain is built from TRBV7-9 and TRBJ2-1; perhaps TRBD2 as D (5 bases). The CDR3 is made up of 12 amino acids. V was trimmed by 0 bases and J by 8 bases, leaving 5 bases between them. CDR1 and CDR2 from the germline V gene are SEHNR and FQNEAQ (reference sequence). CDR3 sequence (DNA): TGTGCCAGCAGCTTAGCGCGGGATGAGCAGTTCTTC. Translation: CASSLARDEQFF.

V usage is TRBV6-2 or TRBV6-3 and J usage is TRBJ1-2; no clear D gene. The CDR3 is made up of 13 amino acids. The V end was cut by 2 bases, the J end by 2 bases, with 6 bases between. Germline CDR1 MNHEY, CDR2 SVGEGT. The CDR3 protein is CASSYLSNYGYTF. CDR3 coding DNA: TGTGCCAGCAGTTACCTGTCCAACTATGGCTACACCTTC.

The chain employs TRBV6-2 or TRBV6-3 and TRBJ1-2; the D is unclear. In germline, CDR1 is MNHEY, CDR2 SVGEGT. The CDR3 is 13 amino acids. Deletions cut 4 bases from V and 8 bases from J, with 14 bases between. CDR3 nucleotides: TGTGCCAGCAGTTCTCGACTAACCCAAGGCTACACCTTC. Its translation is CASSSRLTQGYTF.

V gene TRBV5-4 combines with J gene TRBJ2-7; a weak D match, TRBD1 (6 bases). V lost 4 bases and J 6 bases, leaving 14 bases between the germline ends. Germline values: CDR1 SGHNT, CDR2 YYREEE (reference sequence). There are 13 residues in the CDR3. CDR3 nucleotides: TGTGCCAGCAGCATTACAGGGCCTTCCGAGCAGTACTTC. Translating gives CASSITGPSEQYF.

The gene calls are TRBV7-8 and TRBJ1-5; 12 bases align to TRBD1. Germline V gene lookup returns CDR1 SGHVS and CDR2 FQNEAQ. V shed 5 bases and J 4 bases; nucleotides not matched to a gene: 9. The CDR3 consists of 17 residues. The CDR3 protein is CASSRTGTGGLNQPQHF. CDR3 sequence (DNA): TGTGCCAGCAGCCGAACCGGGACAGGGGGCTTGAATCAGCCCCAGCATTTT.

The chain carries TRBV30 and TRBJ2-7, with D possibly being TRBD1 (5 bases). Trimming removed 0 bases at V and 1 base at J, with 13 bases between. Germline V gives CDR1 GTSNPN, CDR2 SVGIG (reference sequence). The CDR3 loop spans 15 amino acids. The CDR3 DNA is TGTGCCTGGAGTGTACAAGGGGTCGGGTCCTACGAGCAGTACTTC. Translation gives CAWSVQGVGSYEQYF.

The chain has TRBV5-1 and TRBJ2-3; 9 bases map to TRBD1. Germline-derived CDR1 and CDR2 are SGHRS and YFSETQ. This CDR3 contains 16 residues. Trimming took 0 bases from V and 3 from J; bases not matched to a gene: 5. This CDR3 reads CASSLGGQGLTDTQYF. DNA for the CDR3: TGCGCCAGCAGCTTGGGCGGACAGGGGTTAACAGATACGCAGTATTTT.

The V call is TRBV10-3, the J call TRBJ1-2; D perhaps matches TRBD1 (5 bases). Looked up from germline, CDR1 is ENHRY and CDR2 is SYGVKD. V shed 6 bases and J shed 0 bases, with 8 bases lying between them. The CDR3 totals 13 residues. The CDR3 DNA follows: TGTGCCATCAGCCAACAGGCTAACTATGGCTACACCTTC. It is translated as CAISQQANYGYTF.

The chain recombines TRBV28 with TRBJ1-5; TRBD1 agrees at 7 bases. The ends lost 1 base at V and 7 bases at J; junction bases unmatched: 7. The germline CDR1 and CDR2 sequences are MDHEN and SYDVKM. The CDR3 consists of 15 residues. As DNA, the CDR3 is TGTGCCAGCAGTTTATCGACAGGGCTGGGACAGCCCCAGCATTTT. This translates into CASSLSTGLGQPQHF.

The chain couples TRBV2 to TRBJ1-1, with a tentative D call TRBD1 (6 bases). V shed 6 bases and J shed 5 bases, with 13 bases lying between them. The CDR3 totals 13 residues. CDR1 SNHLY and CDR2 FYNNEI come from the germline V gene. The CDR3 DNA is TGTGCCAGCAGCATATCAAGGGGGACTGAAGCTTTCTTT. As protein: CASSISRGTEAFF. The full variable domain, completed using reference TRBV2 and TRBJ1-1, is EPEVTQTPSHQVTQMGQEVILRCVPISNHLYFYWYRQILGQKVEFLVSFYNNEISEKSEIFDDQFSVERPDGSNFTLKIRSTKLEDSAMYFCASSISRGTEAFFGQGTRLTVV.

V is TRBV5-4 and J is TRBJ1-3; maybe TRBD1 (5 bases). The CDR3 has 15 residues. Germline-derived CDR1 and CDR2 are SGHNT and YYREEE (reference sequence). The V and J ends lost 4 bases and 3 bases respectively, with 14 bases between them. CDR3 loop: CASSDRREVGNTIYF. The CDR3, as DNA: TGTGCCAGCAGCGATCGCAGGGAAGTTGGAAACACCATATATTTT. The complete variable domain, with remaining parts taken from reference TRBV5-4 and TRBJ1-3, reads ETGVTQSPTHLIKTRGQQVTLRCSSQSGHNTVSWYQQALGQGPQFIFQYYREEENGRGNFPPRFSGLQFPNYSSELNVNALELDDSALYLCASSDRREVGNTIYFGEGSWLTVV.

This chain uses TRBV7-9 with TRBJ1-2; the D gene is possibly TRBD1 (6 bases). Germline V lookup: CDR1 SEHNR, CDR2 FQNEAQ (reference sequence). The CDR3 loop spans 15 amino acids. V was clipped by 1 base and J by 7 bases, with 16 bases between them. CDR3 DNA sequence: TGTGCCAGCAGCTTAGGAACAGGGTCGTTTAGTGGCTACACCTTC. This codes for CASSLGTGSFSGYTF.

The chain joins TRBV5-1 to TRBJ2-2; 9 bases match TRBD2. J lost 6 bases, V lost 4 bases, and 7 bases had no gene match. This CDR3 is 15 amino acids long. The germline V gene encodes CDR1 SGHRS and CDR2 YFSETQ. CDR3 protein: CASSEPGLASGELFF. The CDR3 DNA sequence: TGCGCCAGCAGCGAGCCGGGACTAGCTTCCGGGGAGCTGTTTTTT. Full variable domain (remainder filled in from reference TRBV5-1 and TRBJ2-2): KAGVTQTPRYLIKTRGQQVTLSCSPISGHRSVSWYQQTPGQGLQFLFEYFSETQRNKGNFPGRFSGRQFSNSRSEMNVSTLELGDSALYLCASSEPGLASGELFFGEGSRLTVL.

In this sample, this clone turned up once. Other nucleotide sequences in the sample specify the same CDR3. The chain links TRBV4-3 to TRBJ1-3; D is ambiguous. Trimming shortened V by 0 bases and J by 0 bases, and 9 bases separated the two germline ends. The CDR3 consists of 16 residues. Germline loops: CDR1 LGHNA, CDR2 YSLEER. CDR3 DNA: TGCGCCAGCAGCCAAGATCTAGGAGCCTCTGGAAACACCATATATTTT. It encodes CASSQDLGASGNTIYF.

The J gene is TRBJ2-1, the V gene TRBV19; 7 bases fit TRBD2. The CDR3 length is 15 residues. Trimming took 5 bases from V and 3 from J; bases not matched to a gene: 7. Germline CDR1 is LNHDA and CDR2 is SQIVND (reference sequence). The CDR3, as DNA: TGTGCCAGTAGTCAATCGGGGGGACGCTACAATGAGCAGTTCTTC. It encodes CASSQSGGRYNEQFF.